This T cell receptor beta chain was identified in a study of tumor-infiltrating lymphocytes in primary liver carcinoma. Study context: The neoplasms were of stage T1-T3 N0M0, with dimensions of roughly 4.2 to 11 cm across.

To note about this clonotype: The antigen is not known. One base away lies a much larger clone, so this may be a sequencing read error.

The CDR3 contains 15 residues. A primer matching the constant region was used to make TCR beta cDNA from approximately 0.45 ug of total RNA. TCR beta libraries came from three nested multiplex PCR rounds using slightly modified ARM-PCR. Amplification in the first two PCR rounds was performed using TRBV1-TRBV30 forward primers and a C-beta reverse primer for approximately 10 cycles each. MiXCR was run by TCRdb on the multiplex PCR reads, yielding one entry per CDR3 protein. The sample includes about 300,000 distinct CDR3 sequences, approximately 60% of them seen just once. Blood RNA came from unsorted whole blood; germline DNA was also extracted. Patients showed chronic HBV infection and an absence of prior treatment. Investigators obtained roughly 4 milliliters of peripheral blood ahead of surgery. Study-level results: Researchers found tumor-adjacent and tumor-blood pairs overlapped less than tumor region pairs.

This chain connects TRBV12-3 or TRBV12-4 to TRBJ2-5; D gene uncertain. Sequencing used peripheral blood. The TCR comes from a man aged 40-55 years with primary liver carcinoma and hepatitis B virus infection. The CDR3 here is CASSLTSVVKETLYF. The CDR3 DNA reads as TGTGCCAGCAGTTTAACCTCAGTCGTAAAAGAGACCCTGTACTTC.